This entry describes one TCR beta chain. The sample belongs to a study of OX40 agonist ivuxolimab in advanced cancers. Study context: Of the participants, approximately 40% had some prior anti-PD-1, anti-PD-L1 or anti-CTLA-4 therapy, which was allowed. Partial responses occurred in Three dose-escalation patients, one with hepatocellular carcinoma and two with cutaneous melanoma.

The table came from immunoSEQ multiplex PCR; TCRdb's copy has only in-frame clones and leaves some out. The top ten clones hold about 0.41% of a sample with tens of thousands of clones, 75% to 90% of them seen once. The CDR3 spans 17 residues. Germline V gene lookup returns CDR1 SGDLS and CDR2 YYNGEE. V gave up 0 bases and J gave up 1 base; unmatched junction bases: 2. The source material was CD4+ or CD8+ T cells sorted from blood, sampled in a trial of the OX40 agonist ivuxolimab. The J gene is TRBJ2-5, the V gene TRBV9, with TRBD2 matching over 14 bases. The sequence was obtained from an adult with an advanced solid tumor such as melanoma, head and neck, liver or kidney cancer. CDR3 DNA: TGTGCCAGCAGCGTAGGGGGACTAGCGGGAGTCCAAGAGACCCAGTACTTC. Translation: CASSVGGLAGVQETQYF.